These 27 T cell receptor beta chains share one sample of origin, sequenced in a study of blood T cell repertoires in COVID-19. Using immunoSEQ multiplex PCR, the repertoire was profiled, and TCRdb retains in-frame clones only, with some absent. This sample has under 130,000 clones; approximately 89% occur once, and the top ten carry under 20%. The sequenced sample consisted of peripheral blood. The receptors come from an elderly woman in a cohort sampled during active COVID-19.

The rearrangement links TRBV6-5 to TRBJ2-1; no reliable D call. The germline V gene has CDR1 MNHEY and CDR2 SVGAGI. Trimming stripped 6 bases from V and 7 bases from J, with 7 bases between. The CDR3 runs to 11 residues. In DNA, the CDR3 is TGTGCCAGCAGGAGCGTAAATGAGCAGTTCTTC. Its translation is CASRSVNEQFF.

This rearrangement joins TRBV6-5 to TRBJ1-6; no clear D gene. CDR3 length: 13 residues. CDR1 MNHEY and CDR2 SVGAGI come from the germline V gene. CDR3 nucleotides: TGTTTCTCGTCCCGTGGCTTCGATTCACCCCTCCACTTT. Residues: CFSSRGFDSPLHF.

V usage is TRBV20-1 and J usage is TRBJ2-1; 9 bases fit TRBD2. The CDR3 is 11 amino acids. V shed 5 bases and J 15 bases; nucleotides not matched to a gene: 8. Germline V gene sequence: CDR1 DFQATT, CDR2 SNEGSKA (reference sequence). The CDR3 protein is CSAGRAGGPFF. The CDR3, as DNA: TGCAGTGCTGGGCGAGCGGGGGGTCCGTTCTTC.

This chain uses TRBV5-1 with TRBJ2-1; 14 nucleotides line up with TRBD2. With V trimmed by 2 bases and J by 8 bases, 3 bases remained unmatched. This CDR3 contains 15 residues. From germline, CDR1 is SGHRS and CDR2 YFSETQ. The CDR3 loop is CASSLQTSGRDEQFF. The CDR3 coding sequence is TGCGCCAGCAGCTTACAGACTAGCGGGAGGGATGAGCAGTTCTTC. Variable domain in full (rest from reference TRBV5-1 and TRBJ2-1): KAGVTQTPRYLIKTRGQQVTLSCSPISGHRSVSWYQQTPGQGLQFLFEYFSETQRNKGNFPGRFSGRQFSNSRSEMNVSTLELGDSALYLCASSLQTSGRDEQFFGPGTRLTVL.

This clone was found once. The chain is built from TRBV10-3 and TRBJ2-2; 9 bases match TRBD1. Looked up from germline, CDR1 is ENHRY and CDR2 is SYGVKD. The CDR3 is 14 amino acids. V shed 11 bases and J 8 bases; nucleotides not matched to a gene: 12. This CDR3 reads CAHREQGAPGELFF. CDR3 bases: TGTGCCCATAGGGAACAGGGGGCGCCGGGGGAGCTGTTTTTT.

The chain joins TRBV5-1 to TRBJ1-2, with D tentatively TRBD1 (5 bases). V lost 4 bases and J lost 6, with 16 bases in between. The CDR3 length is 14 residues. CDR1 SGHRS and CDR2 YFSETQ come from the germline V gene. CDR3: CASSGWDGGNGYTF. In DNA form, the CDR3 reads TGCGCCAGCAGCGGCTGGGACGGGGGGAATGGCTACACCTTC.

The chain recombines TRBV28 with TRBJ2-1; 7 nucleotides line up with TRBD2. The length of the CDR3 is 14 residues. The J segment lost 8 bases and the V segment lost 2 bases, leaving 6 bases of the junction unmatched. From germline, CDR1 is MDHEN and CDR2 SYDVKM. CDR3 loop: CASSLIGGSDEQFF. The DNA of the CDR3 is TGTGCCAGCAGTTTAATTGGCGGGAGCGATGAGCAGTTCTTC.

This sequence joins TRBV5-4 and TRBJ2-7, with D tentatively TRBD1 (5 bases). CDR1 and CDR2 (germline): SGHNT, YYREEE (reference sequence). This CDR3 has 15 amino acids. Trimming removed 3 bases from V and 4 bases from J, with 17 bases in between. CDR3 sequence reads: CASSWGGRDGYEQYF. CDR3 nucleotide sequence: TGTGCCAGCAGCTGGGGCGGCAGGGATGGTTACGAGCAGTACTTC. Based on the CDR3 plus reference TRBV5-4 and TRBJ2-7, the full variable domain is ETGVTQSPTHLIKTRGQQVTLRCSSQSGHNTVSWYQQALGQGPQFIFQYYREEENGRGNFPPRFSGLQFPNYSSELNVNALELDDSALYLCASSWGGRDGYEQYFGPGTRLTVT.

This chain uses TRBV10-3 with TRBJ1-2; 8 bases are a match to TRBD1. J lost 4 bases, V lost 2 bases, and 6 bases had no gene match. The CDR3 is 15 amino acids. Germline CDR1 ENHRY, CDR2 SYGVKD. The CDR3 DNA sequence: TGTGCCATCAGTGAGAACCAGGGGGCGGGCTATGGCTACACCTTC. This gives the protein CAISENQGAGYGYTF.

V usage is TRBV5-4 and J usage is TRBJ1-6; D is undetermined. Trimming removed 4 bases at V and 5 bases at J, with 10 bases between. The germline V gene encodes CDR1 SGHNT and CDR2 YYREEE (reference sequence). The CDR3 sequence is 14 residues long. The CDR3 DNA reads as TGTGCCAGCAGCAGACAACAAGATAATTCACCCCTCCACTTT. Residues: CASSRQQDNSPLHF. Complete variable domain (other parts from reference TRBV5-4 and TRBJ1-6): ETGVTQSPTHLIKTRGQQVTLRCSSQSGHNTVSWYQQALGQGPQFIFQYYREEENGRGNFPPRFSGLQFPNYSSELNVNALELDDSALYLCASSRQQDNSPLHFGNGTRLTVT.

The chain combines TRBV3-1 (or the pseudogene TRBV3-2) with TRBJ1-4; the D gene is possibly TRBD1 (5 bases). Germline V gives CDR1 LGHDT, CDR2 YNNKEL (reference sequence). The V and J ends lost 5 bases and 6 bases respectively, with 19 bases between them. The CDR3 contains 16 residues. CDR3: CASSDFPGAVDEKLFF. In DNA form, the CDR3 reads TGTGCCAGCAGCGATTTCCCTGGGGCTGTTGATGAAAAACTGTTTTTT.

J is TRBJ2-3 and V is TRBV16; TRBD2 aligns across 10 bases. Per the germline V gene, CDR1 is KGHSY and CDR2 is FQNENV. The CDR3 covers 15 residues. The trim removed 3 bases at V and 5 bases at J, leaving 5 bases unmatched. The CDR3 DNA reads TGTGCCAGCAGCCACGAGCGGGAGGGTAGAGATACGCAGTATTTT. As protein: CASSHEREGRDTQYF.

In its sample, this clone was seen once. The genes are TRBV5-4 and TRBJ2-7, with 8 bases that match TRBD1. This CDR3 region has 15 residues. Germline V gene lookup returns CDR1 SGHNT and CDR2 YYREEE (reference sequence). V lost 0 bases, J lost 2 bases, and 4 bases stayed unmatched. CDR3 nucleotide sequence: TGTGCCAGCAGCTTGGGACAGGGGATCACCTACGAGCAGTACTTC. Translating it yields CASSLGQGITYEQYF.

The V and J genes are TRBV27 and TRBJ1-1, with D tentatively TRBD1 (5 bases). V was pared by 8 bases and J by 3 bases, with 19 bases between. CDR3 length: 15 amino acids. Germline V gene data show CDR1 as MNHEY and CDR2 as SMNVEV (reference sequence). The CDR3 spells CASSLGGMLYTEAFF. For the CDR3, the DNA is TGTGCCAGCTCCTTGGGGGGGATGTTGTACACTGAAGCTTTCTTT.

This clone was counted a single time. The chain joins TRBV14 to TRBJ1-4; D is uncertain. The CDR3 contains 15 residues. V was pared by 4 bases and J by 4 bases, with 13 bases between. In germline, CDR1 is SGHDN, CDR2 FVKESK. CDR3 protein: CASSRGLANNEKLFF. CDR3 nucleotides: TGTGCCAGCAGCCGAGGATTAGCTAATAATGAAAAACTGTTTTTT.

The count of this clone is one. The chain uses TRBV5-1 and TRBJ1-5; tentative D call: TRBD1 (5 bases). The ends were cut back, 5 bases at V and 5 bases at J, with 14 bases in the middle. The germline V gene encodes CDR1 SGHRS and CDR2 YFSETQ. The length of the CDR3 is 14 residues. CDR3 sequence reads: CASSYGGGYQPQHF. In DNA form, the CDR3 reads TGCGCCAGCAGTTACGGGGGGGGATATCAGCCCCAGCATTTT.

The chain has TRBV19 and TRBJ2-3; D is ambiguous. V lost 2 bases to trimming and J lost 0 bases, with 9 bases between them. The CDR3 is made up of 15 amino acids. Germline loops: CDR1 LNHDA, CDR2 SQIVND (reference sequence). CDR3: CASSILHRSTDTQYF. The CDR3 nucleotides read TGTGCCAGTAGTATATTGCATAGAAGCACAGATACGCAGTATTTT.

The CDR3 sequence is CASSIPSLNTEAFF. The CDR3, as DNA: TGTGCCAGTAGTATTCCGAGCTTGAACACTGAAGCTTTCTTT. The V call is TRBV19, the J call TRBJ1-1; D is ambiguous. Germline-derived CDR1 and CDR2 are LNHDA and SQIVND (reference sequence). Trimming left V 3 bases short and J 0 bases short, with 8 bases between. This CDR3 has 14 amino acids.

The chain couples TRBV28 to TRBJ2-7, with 10 bases fitting TRBD2. Losses at the gene ends were 7 bases for V and 2 bases for J; bases not matched to a gene: 8. This CDR3 contains 15 residues. Looked up from germline, CDR1 is MDHEN and CDR2 is SYDVKM. The CDR3 here is CASIHSGRETYEQYF. For the CDR3, the DNA is TGTGCCAGCATTCACAGCGGGAGGGAAACCTACGAGCAGTACTTC.

The chain couples TRBV6-4 to TRBJ2-2, with 7 nucleotides matching TRBD1. The germline CDR1 and CDR2 sequences are MRHNA and SNTAGT. Trimming removed 1 base from V and 3 bases from J; junction bases left unmatched: 5. This CDR3 contains 16 residues. For the CDR3, the DNA is TGTGCCAGCAGTGACTTAGGGGGCCGGGACACCGGGGAGCTGTTTTTT. As protein: CASSDLGGRDTGELFF.

V and J are TRBV7-9 and TRBJ1-6; D is perhaps TRBD1 (5 bases). CDR1 and CDR2 (germline): SEHNR, FQNEAQ (reference sequence). V was cut by 2 bases and J by 11 bases, with 13 bases left in between. This CDR3 spans 14 amino acids. The CDR3 nucleotides read TGTGCCAGCAGCTTATTTGAGGCAGGGACACCCCTCCACTTT. Its translation: CASSLFEAGTPLHF.

CDR3 coding DNA: TGTGCCAGCAGCGTTGCAGGGCTCTCTGGAAACACCATATATTTT. Its translation: CASSVAGLSGNTIYF. This chain connects TRBV9 to TRBJ1-3, with D tentatively TRBD1 (5 bases). CDR1 and CDR2 (germline): SGDLS, YYNGEE. The CDR3 is made up of 15 amino acids. V was clipped by 2 bases and J by 0 bases, with 9 bases between them.

This clone came up once. The gene calls are TRBV2 and TRBJ1-5, with D possibly being TRBD1 (6 bases). Trimming pared 5 bases from V and 7 bases from J, leaving 12 bases between. The CDR3 spans 13 residues. Germline V gene data show CDR1 as SNHLY and CDR2 as FYNNEI. The CDR3 DNA is TGTGCCAGCAGTTCAGGGGCGTTACAGCCCCAGCATTTT. Encoded protein: CASSSGALQPQHF.

The chain is built from TRBV10-3 and TRBJ2-1; 7 bases agree with TRBD1. This CDR3 has 17 residues. Germline V lookup: CDR1 ENHRY, CDR2 SYGVKD. Trimming took 0 bases from V and 4 from J; bases not matched to a gene: 9. Here the CDR3 DNA reads TGTGCCATCAGTGAGTCAGGGCCGGGACAGCAATACAATGAGCAGTTCTTC. Amino acid sequence: CAISESGPGQQYNEQFF.

J is TRBJ1-4 and V is TRBV10-3, with 11 bases that match TRBD1. The CDR3 length is 14 residues. Germline trimming cut 11 bases from V and 0 bases from J; bases unmatched to any gene: 2. Germline loops: CDR1 ENHRY, CDR2 SYGVKD. This CDR3 reads CAAGQGATNEKLFF. The CDR3, as DNA: TGTGCCGCGGGACAGGGGGCAACTAATGAAAAACTGTTTTTT.

V usage is TRBV5-1 and J usage is TRBJ2-3; 7 nucleotides match TRBD1. V dropped 0 bases and J dropped 0; count of bases not matched to a gene: 4. Germline V gene lookup returns CDR1 SGHRS and CDR2 YFSETQ. The CDR3 length is 16 residues. The CDR3 sequence: CASSLDRGASTDTQYF. CDR3 in DNA: TGCGCCAGCAGCTTGGACAGGGGCGCGAGCACAGATACGCAGTATTTT.

The chain combines TRBV5-6 with TRBJ2-7, with 8 bases matching TRBD1. CDR3 length: 14 amino acids. CDR1 SGHDT and CDR2 YYEEEE come from the germline V gene. V was pared by 4 bases and J by 2 bases, with 5 bases of the junction left unmatched. CDR3 sequence: CASSRDRQTYEQYF. For the CDR3, the DNA is TGTGCCAGCAGCCGGGACAGGCAAACCTACGAGCAGTACTTC. The whole variable domain, filled in from reference TRBV5-6 and TRBJ2-7, reads DAGVTQSPTHLIKTRGQQVTLRCSPKSGHDTVSWYQQALGQGPQFIFQYYEEEERQRGNFPDRFSGHQFPNYSSELNVNALLLGDSALYLCASSRDRQTYEQYFGPGTRLTVT.